The rows below give T cell receptor beta chains drawn from one sample of a study of blood T cells in healthy people across ages. A single record per CDR3 protein comes from TCRdb applying MiXCR to the 5' RACE reads. The table records roughly 1.6 million distinct CDR3 sequences, about 31% of them present only once. The sample taken for sequencing was blood. These receptors came from a woman under 40 in good health. Each CDR3 is given without its conserved first and last residue.

V	J	CDR3
TRBV20-1	TRBJ2-1	SVRAGGDNEQF
TRBV27	TRBJ2-7	ASRRTGGSYEQY
TRBV27	TRBJ2-7	ASSDKPGQFYEQY
TRBV6-1	TRBJ2-7	ASSGFTGGLPYEQY
TRBV7-2	TRBJ2-5	ASSPLGMGETQY
TRBV4-1	TRBJ2-3	ASSQDGKQNTDTQY
TRBV9	TRBJ1-1	ASSRHQGRNTEAF
TRBV7-2	TRBJ2-1	ASSHPRLAAYNEQF
TRBV28	TRBJ1-2	ASSLGTPYGYT
TRBV7-3	TRBJ2-5	ASSLIAAGETQY
TRBV20-1	TRBJ2-2	SASRLAGNTGELF
TRBV5-6	TRBJ2-5	ASSLDRWEETQY
TRBV20-1	TRBJ2-1	SAQPGTGGREQF
TRBV2	TRBJ2-3	ASSDRWESDTQY
TRBV10-3	TRBJ1-5	AISESGQGNQPQH
TRBV9	TRBJ2-1	ASSGMGTEGNEQF
TRBV4-1	TRBJ1-1	ASSQEGQGSRNTEAF
TRBV27	TRBJ2-1	ASSDRALYNEQF
TRBV4-1	TRBJ1-1	ASAQLGTGGYPEAF
TRBV6-5	TRBJ1-3	ASREGGHGNTIY
TRBV5-1	TRBJ2-3	ASSNPGQSTDTQY
TRBV14	TRBJ2-5	ASSPEDGYETQY
TRBV9	TRBJ2-5	ASSVGSETQY
TRBV20-1	TRBJ2-3	SARVTSSDTQY
TRBV4-1	TRBJ1-4	ASSQGLLGKLF
TRBV20-1	TRBJ1-1	RAKRPTEAF
TRBV27	TRBJ2-3	ASSLGGAIANTQY
TRBV4-1	TRBJ2-1	ASSQDGGRGLDNEQF
TRBV9	TRBJ2-1	ASSVSQGAYNEQF
TRBV12-3/TRBV12-4	TRBJ2-2	ASSRRGPNTGELF
TRBV20-1	TRBJ2-4	SAKLRTGGSNIQY
TRBV27	TRBJ2-1	ASSRLKYEQF
TRBV5-1	TRBJ1-2	ASSVQGYNYGYT
TRBV30	TRBJ1-5	AWGDNQPQH
TRBV5-5	TRBJ2-3	ASSLTGDTDTQY
TRBV30	TRBJ1-1	AWSRDTEAF
TRBV7-9	TRBJ2-3	ASSSPRQTTDTQY
TRBV15	TRBJ2-7	ATSISRGSYEQY
TRBV13	TRBJ2-1	ASSSSSGRYYEQF
TRBV27	TRBJ1-1	ASSLISGAEAF
TRBV3-1	TRBJ1-2	ASSQEGGGGYT
TRBV28	TRBJ2-1	ASSNSGLSYNEQF
TRBV12-3/TRBV12-4	TRBJ2-1	ASSEREPSYNEQF
TRBV6-6	TRBJ1-2	ASSQQGGGANYGYT
TRBV3-1	TRBJ2-1	ASSRLPGLAGNEQF